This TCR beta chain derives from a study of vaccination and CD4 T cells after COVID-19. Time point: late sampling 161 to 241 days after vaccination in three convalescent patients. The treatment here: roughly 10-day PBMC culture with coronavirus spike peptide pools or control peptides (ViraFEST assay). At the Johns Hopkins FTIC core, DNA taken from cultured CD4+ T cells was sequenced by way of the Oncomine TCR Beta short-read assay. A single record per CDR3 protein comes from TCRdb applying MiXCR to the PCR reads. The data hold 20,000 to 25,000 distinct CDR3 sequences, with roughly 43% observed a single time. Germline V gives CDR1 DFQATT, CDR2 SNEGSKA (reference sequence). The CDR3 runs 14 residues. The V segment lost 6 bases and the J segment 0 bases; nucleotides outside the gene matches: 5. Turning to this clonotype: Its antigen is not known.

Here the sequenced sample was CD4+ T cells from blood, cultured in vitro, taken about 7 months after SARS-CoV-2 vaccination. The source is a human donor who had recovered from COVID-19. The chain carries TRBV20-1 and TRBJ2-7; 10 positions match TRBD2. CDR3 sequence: CSAHGLADSYEQYF. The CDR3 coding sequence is TGCAGTGCCCATGGACTAGCGGACTCCTACGAGCAGTACTTC.